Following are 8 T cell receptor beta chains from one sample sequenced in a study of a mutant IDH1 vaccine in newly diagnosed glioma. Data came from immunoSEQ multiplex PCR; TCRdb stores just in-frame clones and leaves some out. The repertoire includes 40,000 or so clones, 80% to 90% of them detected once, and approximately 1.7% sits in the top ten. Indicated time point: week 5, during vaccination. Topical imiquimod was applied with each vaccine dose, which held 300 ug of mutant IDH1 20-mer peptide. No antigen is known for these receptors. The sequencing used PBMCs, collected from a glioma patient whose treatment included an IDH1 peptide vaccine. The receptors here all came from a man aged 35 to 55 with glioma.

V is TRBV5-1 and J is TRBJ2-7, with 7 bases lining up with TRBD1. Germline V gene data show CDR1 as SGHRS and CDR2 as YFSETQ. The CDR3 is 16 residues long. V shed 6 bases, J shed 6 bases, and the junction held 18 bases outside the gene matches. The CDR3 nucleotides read TGCGCCAGCAAAATGGACAGGCAGTGGGCTAGTGGCGAGCAGTACTTC. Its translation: CASKMDRQWASGEQYF.

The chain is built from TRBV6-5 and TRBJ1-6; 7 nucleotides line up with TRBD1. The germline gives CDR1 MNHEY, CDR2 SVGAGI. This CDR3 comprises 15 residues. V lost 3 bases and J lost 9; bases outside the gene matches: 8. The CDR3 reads CASSYMQGVGSPLHF. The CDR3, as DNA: TGTGCCAGCAGTTATATGCAGGGGGTGGGTTCACCCCTCCACTTT.

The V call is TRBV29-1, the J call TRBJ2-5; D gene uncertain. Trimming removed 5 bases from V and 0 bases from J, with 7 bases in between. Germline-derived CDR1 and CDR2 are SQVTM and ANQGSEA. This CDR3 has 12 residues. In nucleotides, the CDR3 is TGCAGCGTTCTACAAAACCAAGAGACCCAGTACTTC. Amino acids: CSVLQNQETQYF.

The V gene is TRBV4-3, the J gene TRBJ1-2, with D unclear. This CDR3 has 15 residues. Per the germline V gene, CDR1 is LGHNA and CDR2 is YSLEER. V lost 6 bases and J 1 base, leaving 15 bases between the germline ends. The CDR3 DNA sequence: TGCGCCAGCAGGCCAAGTCGGGCAGATAACTATGGCTACACCTTC. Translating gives CASRPSRADNYGYTF.

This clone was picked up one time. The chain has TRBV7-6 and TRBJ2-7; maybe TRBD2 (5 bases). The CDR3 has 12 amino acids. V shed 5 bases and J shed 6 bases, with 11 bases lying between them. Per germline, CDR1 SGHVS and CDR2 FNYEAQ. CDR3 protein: CASSQLEGEQYF. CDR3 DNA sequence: TGTGCCAGCAGCCAACTAGAGGGCGAGCAGTACTTC.

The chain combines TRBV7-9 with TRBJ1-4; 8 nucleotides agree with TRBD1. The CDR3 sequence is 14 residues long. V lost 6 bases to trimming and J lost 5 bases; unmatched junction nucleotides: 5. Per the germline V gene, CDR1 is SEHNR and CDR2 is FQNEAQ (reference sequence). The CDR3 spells CASRSTGVNEKLFF. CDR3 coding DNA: TGTGCCAGCAGATCGACAGGGGTCAATGAAAAACTGTTTTTT.

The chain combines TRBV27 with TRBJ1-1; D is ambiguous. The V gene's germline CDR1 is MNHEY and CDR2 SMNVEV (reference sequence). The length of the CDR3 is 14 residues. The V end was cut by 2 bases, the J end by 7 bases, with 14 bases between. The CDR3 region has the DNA TGTGCCAGCAGTTTAAAAACGGAGGTGAGTGAAGCTTTCTTT. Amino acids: CASSLKTEVSEAFF.

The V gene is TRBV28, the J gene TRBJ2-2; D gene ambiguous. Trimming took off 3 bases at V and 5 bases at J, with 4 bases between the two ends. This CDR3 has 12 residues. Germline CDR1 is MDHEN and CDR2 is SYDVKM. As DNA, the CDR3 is TGTGCCAGCAGTTTGACAACCGGGGAGCTGTTTTTT. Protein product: CASSLTTGELFF.